This T cell receptor (beta chain) was sequenced in a study of OX40 agonist ivuxolimab in advanced cancers. Across the study: Earlier anti-PD-1, anti-PD-L1 or anti-CTLA-4 therapy was permitted; around 40% had received some.

The study's findings and limits: Patients who responded partially at 0.1-3.0 mg/kg showed clonal expansion ranking among the lowest.

The germline V gene has CDR1 SGHAT and CDR2 FQNNGV. The trim removed 5 bases at V and 3 bases at J, leaving 5 bases unmatched. This CDR3 comprises 14 residues. Comments on this clone: Antigen specificity is unknown.

Clones were read by immunoSEQ multiplex PCR, and TCRdb kept only the in-frame ones, dropping some. There are approximately 94,000 clones in the sample; approximately 89% occur only once, and 0.81% lies in the top ten. Sequences were derived from CD4+ or CD8+ T cells sorted from blood, sampled in a trial of the OX40 agonist ivuxolimab. This sequence originates from an adult with an advanced solid tumor such as melanoma, head and neck, liver or kidney cancer. This sequence joins TRBV11-2 and TRBJ2-7, with 9 bases identical to TRBD2. The CDR3 loop reads CASSAGLAIYEQYF. DNA for the CDR3: TGTGCCAGCAGCGCGGGACTAGCTATCTACGAGCAGTACTTC.